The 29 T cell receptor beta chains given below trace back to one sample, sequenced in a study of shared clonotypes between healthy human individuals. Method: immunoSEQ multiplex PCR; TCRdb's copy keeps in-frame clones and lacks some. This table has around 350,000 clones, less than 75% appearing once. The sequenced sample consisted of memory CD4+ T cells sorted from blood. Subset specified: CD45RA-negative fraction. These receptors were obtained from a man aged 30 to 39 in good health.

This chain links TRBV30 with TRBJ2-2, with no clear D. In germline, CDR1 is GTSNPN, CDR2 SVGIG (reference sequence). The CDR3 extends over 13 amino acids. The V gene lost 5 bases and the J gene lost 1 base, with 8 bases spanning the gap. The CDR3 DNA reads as TGTGCCTGGGCCCGGTGGAACACCGGGGAGCTGTTTTTT. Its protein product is CAWARWNTGELFF.

The CDR3 DNA is TGTGCCAGCAGCTTAGACTCAGGGGGCGGGCGAAACACCATATATTTT. It codes for CASSLDSGGGRNTIYF. The V gene is TRBV7-6, the J gene TRBJ1-3, with TRBD1 matching over 8 bases. Looked up from germline, CDR1 is SGHVS and CDR2 is FNYEAQ. The V and J ends lost 1 base and 5 bases, in that order; junction bases with no gene match: 7. This CDR3 has 16 amino acids.

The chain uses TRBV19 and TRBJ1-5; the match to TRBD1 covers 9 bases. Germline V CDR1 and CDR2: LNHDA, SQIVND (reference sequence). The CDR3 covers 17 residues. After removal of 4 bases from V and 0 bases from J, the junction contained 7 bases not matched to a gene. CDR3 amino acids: CASSRGQGFYSNQPQHF. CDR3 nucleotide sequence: TGTGCCAGTAGTAGGGGACAGGGCTTCTATAGCAATCAGCCCCAGCATTTT.

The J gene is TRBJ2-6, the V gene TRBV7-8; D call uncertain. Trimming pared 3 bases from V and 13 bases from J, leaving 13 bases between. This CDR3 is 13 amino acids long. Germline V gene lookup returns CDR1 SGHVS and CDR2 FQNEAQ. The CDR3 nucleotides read TGTGCCAGCAGCTTGTATTCGCTTCCAGTCCTGACTTTC. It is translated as CASSLYSLPVLTF.

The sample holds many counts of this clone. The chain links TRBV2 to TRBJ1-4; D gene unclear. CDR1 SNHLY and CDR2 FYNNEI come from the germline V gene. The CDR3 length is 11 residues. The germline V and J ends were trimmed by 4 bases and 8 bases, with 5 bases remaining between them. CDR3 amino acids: CASSVSEKLFF. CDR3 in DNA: TGTGCCAGCAGTGTCTCGGAAAAACTGTTTTTT.

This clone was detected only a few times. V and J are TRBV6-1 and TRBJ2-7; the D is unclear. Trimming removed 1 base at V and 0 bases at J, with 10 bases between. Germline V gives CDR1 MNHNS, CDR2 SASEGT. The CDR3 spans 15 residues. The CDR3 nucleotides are TGTGCCAGCAGTGAAGAGTTGATAGTCTCCTACGAGCAGTACTTC. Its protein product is CASSEELIVSYEQYF.

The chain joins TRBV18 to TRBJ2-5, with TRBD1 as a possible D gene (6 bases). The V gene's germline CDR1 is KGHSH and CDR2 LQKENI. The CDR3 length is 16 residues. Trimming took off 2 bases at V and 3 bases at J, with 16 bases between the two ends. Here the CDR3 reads CASSPMGASIEETQYF. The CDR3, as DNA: TGTGCCAGCTCACCAATGGGGGCAAGCATAGAAGAGACCCAGTACTTC.

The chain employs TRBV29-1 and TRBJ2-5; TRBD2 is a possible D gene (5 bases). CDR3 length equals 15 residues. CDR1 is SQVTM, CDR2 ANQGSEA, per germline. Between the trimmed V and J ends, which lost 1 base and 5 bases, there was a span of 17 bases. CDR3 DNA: TGCAGCGTTGAAGGGGCCCTAGCAGTAAGGGAGACCCAGTACTTC. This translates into CSVEGALAVRETQYF.

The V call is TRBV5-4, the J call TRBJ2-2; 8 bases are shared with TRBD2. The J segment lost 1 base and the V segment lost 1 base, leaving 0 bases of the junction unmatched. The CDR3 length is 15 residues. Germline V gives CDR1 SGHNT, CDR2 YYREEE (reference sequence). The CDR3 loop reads CASSLTSGNTGELFF. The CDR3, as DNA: TGTGCCAGCAGCTTGACTAGCGGGAACACCGGGGAGCTGTTTTTT.

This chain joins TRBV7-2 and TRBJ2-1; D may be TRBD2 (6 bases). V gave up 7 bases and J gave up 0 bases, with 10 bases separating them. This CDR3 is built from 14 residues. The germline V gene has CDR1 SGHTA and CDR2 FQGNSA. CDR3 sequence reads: CASTAGGSYNEQFF. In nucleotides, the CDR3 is TGTGCCAGCACCGCCGGGGGCTCCTACAATGAGCAGTTCTTC.

The CDR3 region has the DNA TGTGCCAGCAGCAAGGGGGCAGGGGAGGATACCGGGGAGCTGTTTTTT. Its translation: CASSKGAGEDTGELFF. The gene calls are TRBV9 and TRBJ2-2, with D possibly being TRBD1 (7 bases). With 4 bases removed from V and 5 bases from J, the gap between germline ends came to 18 bases. The CDR3 is 16 amino acids. In germline, CDR1 is SGDLS, CDR2 YYNGEE.

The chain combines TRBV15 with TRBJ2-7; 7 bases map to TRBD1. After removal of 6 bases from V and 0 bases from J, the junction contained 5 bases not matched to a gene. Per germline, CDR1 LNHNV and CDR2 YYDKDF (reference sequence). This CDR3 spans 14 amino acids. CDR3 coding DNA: TGTGCCACCAGTTTGGACAGGAGCTCCTACGAGCAGTACTTC. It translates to CATSLDRSSYEQYF.

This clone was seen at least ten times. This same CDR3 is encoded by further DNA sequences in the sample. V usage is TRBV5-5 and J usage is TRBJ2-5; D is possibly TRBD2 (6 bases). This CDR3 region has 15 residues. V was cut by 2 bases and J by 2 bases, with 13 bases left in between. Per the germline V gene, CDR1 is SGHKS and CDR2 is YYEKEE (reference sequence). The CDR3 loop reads CASSLGGRRQETQYF. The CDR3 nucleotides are TGTGCCAGCAGCTTAGGTGGGAGGAGGCAAGAGACCCAGTACTTC.

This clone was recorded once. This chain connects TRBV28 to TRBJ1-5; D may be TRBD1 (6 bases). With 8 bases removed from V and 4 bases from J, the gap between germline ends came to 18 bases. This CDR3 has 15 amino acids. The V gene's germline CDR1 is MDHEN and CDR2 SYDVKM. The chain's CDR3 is CASANSGTRNQPQHF. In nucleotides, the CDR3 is TGTGCCAGCGCGAACTCGGGGACACGGAATCAGCCCCAGCATTTT. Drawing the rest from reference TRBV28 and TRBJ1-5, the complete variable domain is DVKVTQSSRYLVKRTGEKVFLECVQDMDHENMFWYRQDPGLGLRLIYFSYDVKMKEKGDIPEGYSVSREKKERFSLILESASTNQTSMYLCASANSGTRNQPQHFGDGTRLSIL.

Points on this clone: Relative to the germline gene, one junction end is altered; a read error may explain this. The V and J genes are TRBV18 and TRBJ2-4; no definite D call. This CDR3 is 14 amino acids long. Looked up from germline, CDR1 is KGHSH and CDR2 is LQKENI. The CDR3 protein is CASSPSSAENIQYF. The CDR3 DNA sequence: TGTGCCAGCTCACCATCATCAGCCGAAAACATTCAGTACTTC.

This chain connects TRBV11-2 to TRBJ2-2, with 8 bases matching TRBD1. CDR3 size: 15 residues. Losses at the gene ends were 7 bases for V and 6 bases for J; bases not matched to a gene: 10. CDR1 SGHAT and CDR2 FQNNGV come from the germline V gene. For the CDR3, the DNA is TGTGCCAGCACCCCTAGGACAGGGAGGCCCGGGGAGCTGTTTTTT. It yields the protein CASTPRTGRPGELFF.

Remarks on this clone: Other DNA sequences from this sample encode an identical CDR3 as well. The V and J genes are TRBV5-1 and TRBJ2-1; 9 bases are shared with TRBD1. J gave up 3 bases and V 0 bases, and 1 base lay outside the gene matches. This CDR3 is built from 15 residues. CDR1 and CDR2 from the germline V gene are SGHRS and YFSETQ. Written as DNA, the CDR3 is TGCGCCAGCAGCTTGGGGGACAGGGACTACAATGAGCAGTTCTTC. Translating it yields CASSLGDRDYNEQFF.

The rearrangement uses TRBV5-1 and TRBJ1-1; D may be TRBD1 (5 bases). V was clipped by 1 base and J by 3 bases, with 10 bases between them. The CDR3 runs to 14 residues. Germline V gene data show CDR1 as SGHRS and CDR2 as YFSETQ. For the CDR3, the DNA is TGCGCCAGCAGCTTGTCGGGGCACTACACTGAAGCTTTCTTT. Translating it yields CASSLSGHYTEAFF.

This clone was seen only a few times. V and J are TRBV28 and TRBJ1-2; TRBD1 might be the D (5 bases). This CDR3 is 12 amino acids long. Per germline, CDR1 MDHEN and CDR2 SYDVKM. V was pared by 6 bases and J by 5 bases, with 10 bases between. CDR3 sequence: CASRTTDYGYTF. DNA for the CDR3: TGTGCCAGCAGGACGACAGATTATGGCTACACCTTC.

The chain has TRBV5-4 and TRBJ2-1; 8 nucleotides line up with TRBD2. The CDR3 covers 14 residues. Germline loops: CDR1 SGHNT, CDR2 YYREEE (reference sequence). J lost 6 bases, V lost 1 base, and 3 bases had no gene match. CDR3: CASSLPLAGNEQFF. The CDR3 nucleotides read TGTGCCAGCAGCTTGCCGCTAGCGGGCAATGAGCAGTTCTTC.

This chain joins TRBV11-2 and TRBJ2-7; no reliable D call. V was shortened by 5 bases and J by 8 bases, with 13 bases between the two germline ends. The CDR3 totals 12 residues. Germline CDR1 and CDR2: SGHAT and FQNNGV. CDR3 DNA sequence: TGTGCCAGCAGCCCTGGTGGCTTGAAGCAGTACTTC. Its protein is CASSPGGLKQYF.

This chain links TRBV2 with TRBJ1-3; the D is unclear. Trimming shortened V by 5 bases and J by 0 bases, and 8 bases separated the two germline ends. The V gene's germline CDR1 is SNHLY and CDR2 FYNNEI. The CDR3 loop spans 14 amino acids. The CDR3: CASSFEGSGNTIYF. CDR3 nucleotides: TGTGCCAGCAGTTTCGAGGGCTCTGGAAACACCATATATTTT. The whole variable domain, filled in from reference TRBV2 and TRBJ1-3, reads EPEVTQTPSHQVTQMGQEVILRCVPISNHLYFYWYRQILGQKVEFLVSFYNNEISEKSEIFDDQFSVERPDGSNFTLKIRSTKLEDSAMYFCASSFEGSGNTIYFGEGSWLTVV.

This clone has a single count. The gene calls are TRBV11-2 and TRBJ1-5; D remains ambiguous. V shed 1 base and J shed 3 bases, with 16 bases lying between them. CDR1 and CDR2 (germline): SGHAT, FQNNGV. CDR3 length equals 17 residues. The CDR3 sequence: CASSLVSGPGNNQPQHF. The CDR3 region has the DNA TGTGCCAGCAGCTTAGTGTCTGGGCCAGGCAACAATCAGCCCCAGCATTTT. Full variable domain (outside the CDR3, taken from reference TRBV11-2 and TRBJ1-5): EAGVAQSPRYKIIEKRQSVAFWCNPISGHATLYWYQQILGQGPKLLIQFQNNGVVDDSQLPKDRFSAERLKGVDSTLKIQPAKLEDSAVYLCASSLVSGPGNNQPQHFGDGTRLSIL.

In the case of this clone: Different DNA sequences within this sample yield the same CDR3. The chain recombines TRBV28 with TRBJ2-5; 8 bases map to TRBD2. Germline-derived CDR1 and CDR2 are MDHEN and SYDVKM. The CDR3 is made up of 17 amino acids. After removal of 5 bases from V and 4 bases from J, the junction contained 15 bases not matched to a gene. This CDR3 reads CASSEAGTSSRLETQYF. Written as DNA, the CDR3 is TGTGCCAGCAGTGAGGCCGGGACTAGTTCTCGGTTAGAGACCCAGTACTTC.

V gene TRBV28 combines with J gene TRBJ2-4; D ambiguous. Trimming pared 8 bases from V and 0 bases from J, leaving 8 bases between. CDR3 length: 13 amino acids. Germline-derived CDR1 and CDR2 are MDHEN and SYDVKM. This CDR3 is CASALVAKNIQYF. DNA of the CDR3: TGTGCCAGCGCCCTGGTAGCCAAAAACATTCAGTACTTC.

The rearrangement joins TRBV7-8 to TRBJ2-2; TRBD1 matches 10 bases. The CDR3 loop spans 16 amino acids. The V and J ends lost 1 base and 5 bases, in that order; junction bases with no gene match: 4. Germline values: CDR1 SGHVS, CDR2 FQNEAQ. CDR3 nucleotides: TGTGCCAGCAGCTTAGTCCCGGGACAGGGGACCGGGGAGCTGTTTTTT. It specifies CASSLVPGQGTGELFF.

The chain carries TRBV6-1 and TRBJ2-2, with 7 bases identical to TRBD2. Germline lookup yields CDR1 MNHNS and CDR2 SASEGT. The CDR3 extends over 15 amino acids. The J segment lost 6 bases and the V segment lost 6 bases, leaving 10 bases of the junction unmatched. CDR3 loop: CASSRKTTSSGELFF. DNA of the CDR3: TGTGCCAGCAGCAGAAAGACGACTAGCTCCGGGGAGCTGTTTTTT.

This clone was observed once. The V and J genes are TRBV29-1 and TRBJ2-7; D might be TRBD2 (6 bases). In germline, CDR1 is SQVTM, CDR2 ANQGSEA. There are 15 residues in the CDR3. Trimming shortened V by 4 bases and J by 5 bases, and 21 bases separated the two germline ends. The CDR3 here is CSVGRRRGKGHEQYF. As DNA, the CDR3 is TGCAGCGTTGGCCGTCGGCGGGGAAAAGGGCACGAGCAGTACTTC.

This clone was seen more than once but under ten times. CDR3 DNA sequence: TGTGCCAGCAGTACCTCTAGGACAACTAGCACAGATACGCAGTATTTT. Amino acid sequence: CASSTSRTTSTDTQYF. This rearrangement joins TRBV28 to TRBJ2-3; D may be TRBD1 (5 bases). This CDR3 has 16 residues. The germline CDR1 and CDR2 sequences are MDHEN and SYDVKM. Trimming stripped 5 bases from V and 0 bases from J, with 15 bases between.